This T cell receptor (beta chain) was recovered during a study of cytomegalovirus exposure and HLA in healthy donors. Only in-frame clones appear in the TCRdb table, and some are missing; sequencing was by immunoSEQ multiplex PCR. Among roughly 190,000 clones listed, around 86% were seen once. Notes on the study in general: The study put 150 to 200 TCR beta chains on its list as cytomegalovirus-associated.

V was clipped by 1 base and J by 9 bases; unmatched bases: 2. Germline CDR1 and CDR2: LGHNA and YSLEER. The CDR3 totals 14 residues. Concerning this clone itself: The antigen remains unidentified.

The clonotype comes from a man in his thirties or forties in good health and CMV-seropositive. The chain employs TRBV4-3 and TRBJ1-6, with 8 positions matching TRBD1. The sample taken for sequencing was PBMCs. CDR3 nucleotides: TGCGCCAGCAGCCAAGGAGACAGGGGTTCACCCCTCCACTTT. It encodes CASSQGDRGSPLHF.